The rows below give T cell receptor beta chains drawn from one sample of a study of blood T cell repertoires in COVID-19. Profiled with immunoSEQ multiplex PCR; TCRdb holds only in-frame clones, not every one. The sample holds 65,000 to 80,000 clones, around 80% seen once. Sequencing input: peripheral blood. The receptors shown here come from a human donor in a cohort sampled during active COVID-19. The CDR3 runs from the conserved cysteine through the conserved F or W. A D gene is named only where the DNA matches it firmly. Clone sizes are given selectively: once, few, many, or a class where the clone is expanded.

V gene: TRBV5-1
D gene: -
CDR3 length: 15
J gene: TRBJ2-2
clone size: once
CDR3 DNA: TGCGCCAGCAGCTCTCAGGGGCCCGGCGCCGGGGAGCTGTTTTTT
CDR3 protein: CASSSQGPGAGELFF

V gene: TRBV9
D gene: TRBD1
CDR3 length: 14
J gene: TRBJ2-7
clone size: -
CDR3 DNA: TGTGCCAGCAGCCAAAACAGGGGTCCCTACGAGCAGTACTTC
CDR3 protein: CASSQNRGPYEQYF

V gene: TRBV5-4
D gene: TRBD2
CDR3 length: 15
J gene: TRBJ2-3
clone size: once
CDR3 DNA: TGTGCCAGCAGCCCATTGAAGCGGGGCCAAGATACGCAGTATTTT
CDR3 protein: CASSPLKRGQDTQYF

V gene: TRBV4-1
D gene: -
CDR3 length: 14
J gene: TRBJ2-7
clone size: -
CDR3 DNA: TGCGCCAGCAGCCACCAGGGGAGCTCCTACGAGCAGTACTTC
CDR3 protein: CASSHQGSSYEQYF

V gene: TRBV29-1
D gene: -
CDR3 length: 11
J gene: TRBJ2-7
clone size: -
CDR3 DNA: TGCAGCGTTCTAATCGACTACGAGCAGTACTTC
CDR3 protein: CSVLIDYEQYF

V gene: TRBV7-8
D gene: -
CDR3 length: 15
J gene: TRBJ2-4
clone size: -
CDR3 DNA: TGTGCCAGCAGCTTAAGAGGACAGTCCAAAAACATTCAGTACTTC
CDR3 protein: CASSLRGQSKNIQYF

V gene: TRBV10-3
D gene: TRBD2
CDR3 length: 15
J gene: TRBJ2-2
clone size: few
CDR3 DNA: TGTGCCATTACTAGCGGGGGGGCCGGAACCGGGGAGCTGTTTTTT
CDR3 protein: CAITSGGAGTGELFF

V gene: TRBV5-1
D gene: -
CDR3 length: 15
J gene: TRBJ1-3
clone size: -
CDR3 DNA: TGCGCCAGCAGCTTGAAACAGGTGAGGGGAAACACCATATATTTT
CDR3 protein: CASSLKQVRGNTIYF

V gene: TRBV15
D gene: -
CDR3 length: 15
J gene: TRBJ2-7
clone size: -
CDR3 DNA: TGTGCCACCAGCAGAGGGCAGGGAAGTTACTACGAGCAGTACTTC
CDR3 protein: CATSRGQGSYYEQYF

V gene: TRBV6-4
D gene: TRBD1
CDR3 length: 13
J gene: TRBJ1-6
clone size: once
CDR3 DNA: TGTGCCAGCAGTCCGACAGGGGGATCACCCCTCCACTTT
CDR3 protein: CASSPTGGSPLHF

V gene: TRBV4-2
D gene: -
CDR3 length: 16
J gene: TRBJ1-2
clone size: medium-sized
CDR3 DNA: TGTGCCAGCAGCCAAGAGAGAGCGACCGCTAACTATGGCTACACCTTC
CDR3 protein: CASSQERATANYGYTF

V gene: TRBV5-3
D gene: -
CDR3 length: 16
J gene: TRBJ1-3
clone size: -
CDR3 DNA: TGTGCCAGAAGCTTGGTTAGACAGGCAAAAGGGAACACCATATATTTT
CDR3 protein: CARSLVRQAKGNTIYF

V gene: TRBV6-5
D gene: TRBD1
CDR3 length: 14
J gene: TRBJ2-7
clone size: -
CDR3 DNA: TGTGCCAGCAGTTACCAAGACAGGGTCGGCGAGCAGTACTTC
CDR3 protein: CASSYQDRVGEQYF

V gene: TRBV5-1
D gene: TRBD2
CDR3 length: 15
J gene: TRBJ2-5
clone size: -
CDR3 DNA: TGCGCCAGCAGCGGAATCTCGTTTAGCGGGGGACCCCAGTACTTC
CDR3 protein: CASSGISFSGGPQYF

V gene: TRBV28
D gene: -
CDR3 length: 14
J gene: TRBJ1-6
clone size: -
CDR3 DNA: TGTGCCAGCAGTTTATTCAGGGTAAATTCACCCCTCCACTTT
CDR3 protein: CASSLFRVNSPLHF

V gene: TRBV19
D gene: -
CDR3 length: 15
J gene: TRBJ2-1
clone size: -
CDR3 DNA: TGTGCCAGTAGTATGCCGGGACTCAAAGGCGATGAGCAGTTCTTC
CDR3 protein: CASSMPGLKGDEQFF

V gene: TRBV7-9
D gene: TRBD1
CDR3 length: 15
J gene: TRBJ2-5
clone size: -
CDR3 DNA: TGTGCCAGCAGCTTAACTACAGGGGTTCGTGAGACCCAGTACTTC
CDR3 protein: CASSLTTGVRETQYF

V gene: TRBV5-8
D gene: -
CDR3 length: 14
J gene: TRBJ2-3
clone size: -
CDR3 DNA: TGTGCCAGCAGCCCGAACTTTAGCACAGATACGCAGTATTTT
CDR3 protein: CASSPNFSTDTQYF

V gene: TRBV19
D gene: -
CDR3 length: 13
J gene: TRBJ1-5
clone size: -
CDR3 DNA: TGTGCCAGTAGTACCTCGGCGGGTCAGCCCCAGCATTTT
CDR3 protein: CASSTSAGQPQHF

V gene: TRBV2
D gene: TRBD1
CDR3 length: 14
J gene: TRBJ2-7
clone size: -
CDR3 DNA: TGTGCCAGCAGGAGGGACAGTGCCTCCTACGAGCAGTACTTC
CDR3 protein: CASRRDSASYEQYF

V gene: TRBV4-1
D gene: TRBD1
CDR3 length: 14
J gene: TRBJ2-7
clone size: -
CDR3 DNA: TGCGCCAGCAGCCTCCGACAGGGTTCGTACGAGCAGTACTTC
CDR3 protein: CASSLRQGSYEQYF

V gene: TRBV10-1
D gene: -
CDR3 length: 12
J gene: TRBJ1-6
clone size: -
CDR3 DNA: TGCGCCAGCAGTGTCGGGAATTCACCCCTCCACTTT
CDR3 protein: CASSVGNSPLHF